The 21 T cell receptor beta chains listed next were all sequenced from one sample in a study of cytomegalovirus exposure and HLA in healthy donors. Profiling relied on immunoSEQ multiplex PCR, and the TCRdb table lists in-frame clones only, not all of them. The sample has about 280,000 clones; 80% to 90% are singletons. The sequenced sample consisted of PBMCs. The origin of the receptors is a young woman in good health and CMV-seronegative.

V usage is TRBV10-3 and J usage is TRBJ1-2, with 8 bases identical to TRBD1. The V gene's germline CDR1 is ENHRY and CDR2 SYGVKD. CDR3 length: 15 residues. J was trimmed by 3 bases and V by 11 bases; bases with no gene match: 14. CDR3 DNA sequence: TGTGCCGCCGACTCAGGGGGCCATGGAGACTATGGCTACACCTTC. It translates to CAADSGGHGDYGYTF.

The rearrangement uses TRBV27 and TRBJ1-2; 9 bases are shared with TRBD1. The germline V gene encodes CDR1 MNHEY and CDR2 SMNVEV (reference sequence). J gave up 5 bases and V 2 bases, and 9 bases lay outside the gene matches. The CDR3 is 16 residues long. CDR3 sequence: CASSLRGQGIGYGYTF. CDR3 coding DNA: TGTGCCAGCAGTTTACGCGGACAGGGGATAGGGTATGGCTACACCTTC.

The rearrangement uses TRBV11-3 and TRBJ1-1; D may be TRBD1 (6 bases). The germline V and J ends were trimmed by 8 bases and 4 bases, with 14 bases remaining between them. The CDR3 totals 13 residues. Germline V gene lookup returns CDR1 SGHNT and CDR2 YENEEA. CDR3: CASGGRALTEAFF. CDR3 sequence (DNA): TGTGCCAGCGGGGGCAGGGCTCTCACTGAAGCTTTCTTT.

The CDR3 spells CASSLGVSGGRETQYF. Written as DNA, the CDR3 is TGTGCCAGCAGCTTAGGGGTATCGGGAGGGAGGGAGACCCAGTACTTC. V and J are TRBV7-8 and TRBJ2-5; 8 nucleotides match TRBD2. With V trimmed by 1 base and J by 5 bases, 9 bases remained unmatched. The CDR3 loop spans 16 amino acids. Germline CDR1 is SGHVS and CDR2 is FQNEAQ.

The chain uses TRBV2 and TRBJ1-6; TRBD1 matches at 8 bases. The CDR3 is 20 amino acids. From germline, CDR1 is SNHLY and CDR2 FYNNEI. Trimming removed 7 bases from V and 0 bases from J; junction bases left unmatched: 17. This CDR3 is CASTEGPGGIRNSYNSPLHF. The CDR3 DNA reads as TGTGCCAGCACAGAAGGTCCAGGGGGCATCCGTAACTCCTATAATTCACCCCTCCACTTT.

The V call is TRBV6-5, the J call TRBJ1-3; TRBD1 aligns across 8 bases. Germline CDR1 reads MNHEY; CDR2 reads SVGAGI. V lost 6 bases, J lost 2 bases, and 6 bases stayed unmatched. The CDR3 covers 15 residues. CDR3: CASSRQGKAGNTIYF. The CDR3 region has the DNA TGTGCCAGCAGCCGACAGGGGAAGGCTGGAAACACCATATATTTT.

J is TRBJ1-1 and V is TRBV25-1, with TRBD1 matching over 8 bases. Germline CDR1 is MGHDK and CDR2 is SYGVNS. J gave up 5 bases and V 8 bases, and 4 bases lay outside the gene matches. The CDR3 is 12 amino acids. In DNA, the CDR3 is TGTGCCAGCTCAGACAGGGGTACTGAAGCTTTCTTT. It encodes CASSDRGTEAFF.

The rearrangement joins TRBV29-1 to TRBJ1-2; D remains unclear. The CDR3 spans 11 residues. Germline CDR1 reads SQVTM; CDR2 reads ANQGSEA. Trimming left V 4 bases short and J 4 bases short, with 7 bases between. In nucleotides, the CDR3 is TGCAGCGTTGCCGGAGGCTATGGCTACACCTTC. It specifies CSVAGGYGYTF.

The rearrangement uses TRBV9 and TRBJ2-7, with 7 bases fitting TRBD1. Germline CDR1 reads SGDLS; CDR2 reads YYNGEE. There are 15 residues in the CDR3. V dropped 3 bases and J dropped 5; count of bases not matched to a gene: 11. This CDR3 reads CASSGKTGNFDEQYF. The CDR3 region has the DNA TGTGCCAGCAGCGGCAAGACAGGGAACTTCGACGAGCAGTACTTC.

This clone was detected only a few times. The gene calls are TRBV2 and TRBJ1-1, with D uncertain. V lost 2 bases, J lost 1 base, and 8 bases lay in between. The germline CDR1 and CDR2 sequences are SNHLY and FYNNEI. This CDR3 region has 14 residues. The CDR3: CASSELSPNTEAFF. DNA for the CDR3: TGTGCCAGCAGTGAACTTAGCCCGAACACTGAAGCTTTCTTT. The complete variable domain, with remaining parts taken from reference TRBV2 and TRBJ1-1, reads EPEVTQTPSHQVTQMGQEVILRCVPISNHLYFYWYRQILGQKVEFLVSFYNNEISEKSEIFDDQFSVERPDGSNFTLKIRSTKLEDSAMYFCASSELSPNTEAFFGQGTRLTVV.

The V call is TRBV11-3, the J call TRBJ2-1, with D maybe TRBD2 (5 bases). The CDR3 spans 16 residues. Per the germline V gene, CDR1 is SGHNT and CDR2 is YENEEA. Deletions cut 4 bases from V and 0 bases from J, with 13 bases between. The CDR3 DNA sequence: TGTGCCAGCAGCTGGAGGCCTCCGAGCTCCTACAATGAGCAGTTCTTC. Translation gives CASSWRPPSSYNEQFF.

The chain uses TRBV27 and TRBJ2-2; D is possibly TRBD2 (5 bases). The germline V gene has CDR1 MNHEY and CDR2 SMNVEV (reference sequence). V lost 2 bases to trimming and J lost 3 bases, with 16 bases between them. This CDR3 has 17 amino acids. The CDR3 region has the DNA TGTGCCAGCAGTTTAGAGGGCCGCCAGGCGGACACCGGGGAGCTGTTTTTT. Amino acids: CASSLEGRQADTGELFF.

This chain uses TRBV2 with TRBJ1-2; TRBD1 matches at 9 bases. CDR3 length: 12 residues. Germline V gives CDR1 SNHLY, CDR2 FYNNEI. V gave up 6 bases and J gave up 4 bases; unmatched junction bases: 0. CDR3 protein: CASRGQGYGYTF. DNA of the CDR3: TGTGCCAGCAGGGGACAGGGCTATGGCTACACCTTC.

This clone has only one observation. The rearrangement links TRBV4-3 to TRBJ1-2, with a tentative D call TRBD1 (6 bases). V was shortened by 3 bases and J by 5 bases, with 19 bases between the two germline ends. Germline V CDR1 and CDR2: LGHNA, YSLEER. The CDR3 is 16 amino acids. The CDR3 DNA reads TGCGCCAGCAGCCATTTTACGGACAGAAGCATTTATGGCTACACCTTC. Protein: CASSHFTDRSIYGYTF.

The J gene is TRBJ1-2, the V gene TRBV15; TRBD1 might be the D (5 bases). The CDR3 consists of 14 residues. V was clipped by 3 bases and J by 7 bases, with 15 bases between them. The germline CDR1 and CDR2 sequences are LNHNV and YYDKDF (reference sequence). The CDR3 sequence: CATSSYRGMSGYTF. The CDR3 DNA sequence: TGTGCCACCAGCAGCTACCGGGGGATGAGTGGCTACACCTTC.

The chain couples TRBV6-1 to TRBJ1-5; D gene ambiguous. V was cut by 3 bases and J by 4 bases, with 7 bases left in between. Per germline, CDR1 MNHNS and CDR2 SASEGT. The CDR3 runs to 13 residues. The DNA of the CDR3 is TGTGCCAGCAGTGAGACGGGGAATCAGCCCCAGCATTTT. It yields the protein CASSETGNQPQHF.

Written as DNA, the CDR3 is TGTGCCTGGAGTAGCGGGGGGGCAGGAGATACGCAGTATTTT. As protein: CAWSSGGAGDTQYF. The chain has TRBV30 and TRBJ2-3; 10 positions match TRBD2. CDR3 length equals 14 residues. The V and J ends lost 2 bases and 5 bases, in that order; junction bases with no gene match: 4. Germline V CDR1 and CDR2: GTSNPN, SVGIG (reference sequence).

The chain links TRBV2 to TRBJ2-5; no reliable D call. V lost 5 bases and J 4 bases, leaving 11 bases between the germline ends. Germline lookup yields CDR1 SNHLY and CDR2 FYNNEI. CDR3 size: 13 residues. CDR3: CASSNTALETQYF. The CDR3, as DNA: TGTGCCAGCAGTAACACCGCTTTAGAGACCCAGTACTTC. The full variable domain, with the rest looked up from reference TRBV2 and TRBJ2-5, is EPEVTQTPSHQVTQMGQEVILRCVPISNHLYFYWYRQILGQKVEFLVSFYNNEISEKSEIFDDQFSVERPDGSNFTLKIRSTKLEDSAMYFCASSNTALETQYFGPGTRLLVL.

V gene TRBV29-1 combines with J gene TRBJ1-4; TRBD1 agrees at 7 bases. V lost 6 bases and J lost 7; bases outside the gene matches: 8. Per germline, CDR1 SQVTM and CDR2 ANQGSEA. The CDR3 covers 13 residues. The CDR3 coding sequence is TGCAGCGTATCATACAGGGGCGGTGAAAAACTGTTTTTT. This codes for CSVSYRGGEKLFF.

This chain uses TRBV19 with TRBJ2-3; 7 nucleotides agree with TRBD1. The germline gives CDR1 LNHDA, CDR2 SQIVND (reference sequence). This CDR3 is built from 13 residues. The J segment lost 4 bases and the V segment lost 7 bases, leaving 5 bases of the junction unmatched. The CDR3 sequence: CASTNRGPDTQYF. CDR3 nucleotide sequence: TGTGCCAGTACCAACAGGGGACCAGATACGCAGTATTTT. Complete variable domain (other parts from reference TRBV19 and TRBJ2-3): DGGITQSPKYLFRKEGQNVTLSCEQNLNHDAMYWYRQDPGQGLRLIYYSQIVNDFQKGDIAEGYSVSREKKESFPLTVTSAQKNPTAFYLCASTNRGPDTQYFGPGTRLTVL.

V is TRBV29-1 and J is TRBJ1-5; 7 bases agree with TRBD1. The CDR3 sequence is 13 residues long. V was pared by 4 bases and J by 6 bases, with 6 bases of the junction left unmatched. Germline CDR1 SQVTM, CDR2 ANQGSEA. CDR3 in amino acids: CSVGDSTAQPQHF. In DNA form, the CDR3 reads TGCAGCGTTGGGGACAGTACAGCTCAGCCCCAGCATTTT.